This TCR beta chain was sequenced in a study of blood T cells in healthy people across ages. Study-level results: Researchers judged that diversity estimates from one million T cells fell short of true values. Using unsorted PBMCs precluded a conclusive naive versus antigen-experienced comparison.

Deletions cut 1 base from V and 0 bases from J, with 7 bases between. The CDR3 runs to 14 residues. The germline V gene has CDR1 LGHNA and CDR2 YSLEER. Every donor contributed 7.5 to 10 milliliters of peripheral blood by blood draw. Using a J-beta primer mix together with a sample-barcoded 5' primer, a second PCR was run for roughly 6 to 12 cycles. TCRdb re-called the 5' RACE reads through MiXCR, storing one row per CDR3 protein. The sample yields around 1,000,000 distinct CDR3 sequences, approximately 25% seen once. Comment on this clonotype: Its antigen remains unknown.

A further study also used this sample, focusing on T cells of mothers and their children.

What was sequenced was blood. The chain links TRBV4-3 to TRBJ2-7; the D gene is possibly TRBD2 (5 bases). The sequence was collected from a girl aged 2-9 years in good health. The CDR3 sequence is CASSQGEFSYEQYF. Here the CDR3 DNA reads TGCGCCAGCAGCCAAGGGGAGTTCTCCTACGAGCAGTACTTC.